The rows below give T cell receptor beta chains drawn from one sample of a study of blood T cell repertoires in COVID-19. Here immunoSEQ multiplex PCR was the method, and the copy in TCRdb shows in-frame clones only, minus some. The sample has roughly 180,000 clones, 70% to 80% seen once. Material for sequencing was peripheral blood. All receptors come from a woman aged 45-60 years with active or convalescent COVID-19. Each CDR3 is given with its conserved first and last residue. The order of the fields is CDR3 protein, CDR3 DNA, D gene, V gene, clone size, J gene. D genes are given only for firm matches. The listing skips clone size in some rows; elsewhere it reads once, few, many or a size class.

CDR3: CASSHDRGSGNTIYF; DNA: TGTGCCAGCAGCCACGACAGGGGCTCTGGAAACACCATATATTTT; D: TRBD1; V: TRBV6-5; size: -; J: TRBJ1-3
CDR3: CAWSPGQLHTF; DNA: TGTGCCTGGAGTCCGGGACAGCTTCACACCTTC; D: TRBD1; V: TRBV30; size: -; J: TRBJ1-2
CDR3: CATSERPEGTQYF; DNA: TGTGCCACAAGTGAGCGCCCGGAGGGGACCCAGTACTTC; D: -; V: TRBV24-1; size: -; J: TRBJ2-5
CDR3: CASSVRGRGGAYNEQFF; DNA: TGTGCCAGCAGCGTCCGGGGGCGCGGGGGGGCCTACAATGAGCAGTTCTTC; D: TRBD2; V: TRBV7-8; size: few; J: TRBJ2-1
CDR3: CASSHPPGQGYTEAFF; DNA: TGTGCCAGCAGCCACCCCCCGGGACAGGGGTACACTGAAGCTTTCTTT; D: TRBD1; V: TRBV4-2; size: once; J: TRBJ1-1
CDR3: CASSWGTGMDSPLHF; DNA: TGCGCCAGCAGCTGGGGGACAGGGATGGACTCACCCCTCCACTTT; D: TRBD1; V: TRBV5-1; size: -; J: TRBJ1-6
CDR3: CASSRGLANEKLFF; DNA: TGTGCCAGCAGCAGGGGGCTGGCTAATGAAAAACTGTTTTTT; D: TRBD1; V: TRBV5-6; size: -; J: TRBJ1-4
CDR3: CASRGTGIGLYEQYF; DNA: TGTGCCAGCAGGGGCACCGGGATAGGATTGTACGAGCAGTACTTC; D: -; V: TRBV6-5; size: -; J: TRBJ2-7
CDR3: CASSFDGQGANQPQHF; DNA: TGCGCCAGCAGCTTTGACGGACAGGGGGCAAACCAGCCCCAGCATTTT; D: TRBD1; V: TRBV5-1; size: -; J: TRBJ1-5
CDR3: CASSLAREGYEQYF; DNA: TGTGCCAGCAGCTTAGCGCGGGAGGGCTACGAGCAGTACTTC; D: TRBD2; V: TRBV7-2; size: -; J: TRBJ2-7
CDR3: CASSPPGFGNTEAFF; DNA: TGTGCCAGCAGCCCGCCAGGCTTCGGGAACACTGAAGCTTTCTTT; D: -; V: TRBV7-2; size: once; J: TRBJ1-1
CDR3: CAWIQGYTNYGYTF; DNA: TGTGCCTGGATCCAGGGATATACTAACTATGGCTACACCTTC; D: -; V: TRBV30; size: -; J: TRBJ1-2
CDR3: CASTPDRGYNSPLHF; DNA: TGTGCCAGCACCCCCGACAGGGGCTATAATTCACCCCTCCACTTT; D: TRBD1; V: TRBV2; size: few; J: TRBJ1-6
CDR3: CASSMGLGGSGDTQYF; DNA: TGTGCCAGCAGCATGGGACTCGGCGGCTCGGGAGATACGCAGTATTTT; D: -; V: TRBV5-4; size: -; J: TRBJ2-3
CDR3: CATSRASFVGASNQPQHF; DNA: TGTGCCACCAGCAGAGCCTCCTTCGTGGGGGCCTCGAATCAGCCCCAGCATTTT; D: -; V: TRBV15; size: -; J: TRBJ1-5
CDR3: CASSLRQGKRSYNSPLHF; DNA: TGTGCCAGTAGCCTCCGGCAGGGAAAGAGGTCCTATAATTCACCCCTCCACTTT; D: -; V: TRBV19; size: -; J: TRBJ1-6
CDR3: CASSYTGNGDTEAFF; DNA: TGTGCCAGCAGCTATACAGGGAATGGGGACACTGAAGCTTTCTTT; D: -; V: TRBV3-1/TRBV3-2; size: -; J: TRBJ1-1
CDR3: CASSSPASGRETQYF; DNA: TGTGCCAGCAGTTCCCCAGCTAGCGGGAGGGAGACCCAGTACTTC; D: TRBD2; V: TRBV6-5; size: -; J: TRBJ2-5
CDR3: CAWRGEGWDSPLHF; DNA: TGTGCCTGGAGGGGGGAGGGATGGGATTCACCCCTCCACTTT; D: -; V: TRBV30; size: -; J: TRBJ1-6
CDR3: CASSSRQGAGVLKETQYF; DNA: TGTGCCAGCAGCTCCCGACAGGGGGCCGGCGTATTGAAAGAGACCCAGTACTTC; D: TRBD1; V: TRBV7-2; size: -; J: TRBJ2-5
CDR3: CASSQDRDTEAFF; DNA: TGTGCCAGCAGCCAGGACAGGGACACTGAAGCTTTCTTT; D: TRBD1; V: TRBV6-5; size: -; J: TRBJ1-1
CDR3: CASSEARPEFGQPQHF; DNA: TGTGCCAGCAGTGAAGCGCGTCCGGAGTTCGGGCAGCCCCAGCATTTT; D: -; V: TRBV2; size: -; J: TRBJ1-5
CDR3: CASSKGRVKKAGGRGDTQYF; DNA: TGTGCCAGCAGCAAAGGTCGGGTAAAAAAAGCGGGAGGGCGTGGAGATACGCAGTATTTT; D: -; V: TRBV21-1; size: -; J: TRBJ2-3
CDR3: CASSLTASGGGATDTQYF; DNA: TGTGCCAGCAGCTTAACGGCGTCGGGCGGGGGAGCCACAGATACGCAGTATTTT; D: TRBD2; V: TRBV7-3; size: few; J: TRBJ2-3
CDR3: CASSSDRAPGETQYF; DNA: TGTGCCAGCAGTTCCGACAGAGCCCCCGGAGAGACCCAGTACTTC; D: -; V: TRBV28; size: -; J: TRBJ2-5
CDR3: CAWSVGGDNYGYTF; DNA: TGTGCCTGGAGTGTAGGGGGTGATAACTATGGCTACACCTTC; D: -; V: TRBV30; size: -; J: TRBJ1-2
CDR3: CASSIRQRGTEAFF; DNA: TGTGCCAGTAGTATAAGACAACGGGGCACTGAAGCTTTCTTT; D: -; V: TRBV19; size: -; J: TRBJ1-1
CDR3: CASSRDSMNTEAFF; DNA: TGCGCCAGCAGCCGGGACAGCATGAACACTGAAGCTTTCTTT; D: TRBD1; V: TRBV4-3; size: -; J: TRBJ1-1
CDR3: CASSPGLSTGEQYF; DNA: TGTGCCAGCAGCCCCGGACTCAGTACGGGGGAGCAGTACTTC; D: -; V: TRBV7-2; size: -; J: TRBJ2-7
CDR3: CASSLDSRLGQGPYNEQFF; DNA: TGTGCCAGCAGCTTGGATAGCCGCCTGGGACAGGGTCCCTACAATGAGCAGTTCTTC; D: TRBD1; V: TRBV5-5; size: -; J: TRBJ2-1
CDR3: CASVQRQGDSPLHF; DNA: TGTGCCAGTGTCCAAAGACAGGGAGACTCACCCCTCCACTTT; D: TRBD1; V: TRBV19; size: few; J: TRBJ1-6
CDR3: CASRDDRPPNEQYF; DNA: TGTGCCAGCAGAGATGACAGGCCTCCCAACGAGCAGTACTTC; D: -; V: TRBV2; size: -; J: TRBJ2-7
CDR3: CASSLFGGGYTF; DNA: TGTGCCAGCAGCTTATTCGGCGGGGGCTACACCTTC; D: -; V: TRBV7-2; size: once; J: TRBJ1-2
CDR3: CASSFGGVKVTQYF; DNA: TGTGCCAGCAGCTTCGGGGGAGTCAAGGTGACCCAGTACTTC; D: -; V: TRBV7-6; size: few; J: TRBJ2-5
CDR3: CASSYSMRYDYNEQFF; DNA: TGTGCCAGCAGTTACTCGATGAGATACGATTACAATGAGCAGTTCTTC; D: -; V: TRBV6-6; size: -; J: TRBJ2-1
CDR3: CATWRGTGGYEQYF; DNA: TGTGCCACCTGGAGGGGGACAGGGGGGTACGAGCAGTACTTC; D: TRBD1; V: TRBV6-6; size: once; J: TRBJ2-7
CDR3: CASTSLQGEGYGYTF; DNA: TGTGCCAGTACTTCACTACAGGGTGAAGGCTATGGCTACACCTTC; D: -; V: TRBV19; size: -; J: TRBJ1-2
CDR3: CASSLGGQGRETQYF; DNA: TGTGCCAGCAGCTTGGGGGGACAGGGGCGCGAGACCCAGTACTTC; D: TRBD1; V: TRBV5-6; size: -; J: TRBJ2-5
CDR3: CASSESKGASWQETQYF; DNA: TGTGCCAGCAGCGAAAGTAAGGGGGCTAGCTGGCAAGAGACCCAGTACTTC; D: TRBD1; V: TRBV9; size: -; J: TRBJ2-5
CDR3: CASSIRDWGYEQYF; DNA: TGTGCCAGCAGCATACGGGACTGGGGCTACGAGCAGTACTTC; D: -; V: TRBV7-8; size: -; J: TRBJ2-7
CDR3: CASSSDRGGDSPLHF; DNA: TGCGCCAGCAGCTCCGACAGGGGTGGAGATTCACCCCTCCACTTT; D: TRBD1; V: TRBV23-1; size: once; J: TRBJ1-6
CDR3: CASRAVTESGYTF; DNA: TGTGCCAGCAGAGCCGTTACAGAAAGTGGCTACACCTTC; D: -; V: TRBV6-5; size: -; J: TRBJ1-2